This passage covers 26 T cell receptor beta chains from one sample sequenced in a study of control samples from healthy donors and cancer patients. The table came from immunoSEQ multiplex PCR; TCRdb's copy has only in-frame clones and leaves some out. The data contain around 110,000 clones, around 87% of them seen just once; the ten biggest clones take up approximately 1%. Sequencing input: PBMCs. These receptor sequences come from a woman aged 50 to 60 with colorectal cancer.

The chain combines TRBV29-1 with TRBJ2-7; TRBD1 matches at 7 bases. Per germline, CDR1 SQVTM and CDR2 ANQGSEA. With 7 bases clipped from V and 5 bases from J, the junction kept 14 bases outside the gene matches. CDR3 length equals 14 residues. The CDR3 loop is CSGARTGLVHEQYF. The DNA for the CDR3 is TGCAGCGGAGCCCGGACAGGTCTTGTCCACGAGCAGTACTTC.

There are a few counts of this clone. The chain has TRBV2 and TRBJ1-5; D unresolved. The germline CDR1 and CDR2 sequences are SNHLY and FYNNEI. CDR3 length equals 12 residues. Between the trimmed V and J ends, which lost 5 bases and 11 bases, there was a span of 13 bases. CDR3 in amino acids: CASSKDQQAQHF. The DNA for the CDR3 is TGTGCCAGCAGTAAGGACCAGCAGGCCCAGCATTTT.

The chain links TRBV6-6 to TRBJ1-1; TRBD1 agrees at 7 bases. This CDR3 spans 15 amino acids. Germline V gene data show CDR1 as MNHNY and CDR2 as SVGAGI (reference sequence). The V segment lost 4 bases and the J segment 0 bases; nucleotides outside the gene matches: 5. The CDR3 is CASSFRGQLNTEAFF. The CDR3 coding sequence is TGTGCCAGCAGTTTCCGGGGACAGCTGAACACTGAAGCTTTCTTT.

The chain combines TRBV5-4 with TRBJ2-4; D tentatively fits TRBD1 or TRBD2 (5 bases each). CDR1 and CDR2 (germline): SGHNT, YYREEE (reference sequence). The CDR3 runs 17 residues. Trimming stripped 4 bases from V and 9 bases from J, with 26 bases between. The chain's CDR3 is CASSEARGVPSRGIQYF. CDR3 DNA sequence: TGTGCCAGCAGCGAGGCGAGAGGGGTCCCCTCTCGTGGCATTCAGTACTTC.

This chain uses TRBV11-2 with TRBJ1-1, with D perhaps matching TRBD1 (6 bases). The CDR3 loop spans 13 amino acids. Germline V gene data show CDR1 as SGHAT and CDR2 as FQNNGV. Trimming left V 5 bases short and J 1 base short, with 8 bases between. CDR3 in amino acids: CASSGTSNTEAFF. CDR3 coding DNA: TGTGCCAGCAGCGGGACATCGAACACTGAAGCTTTCTTT.

This clone was seen a few times. This sequence joins TRBV5-5 and TRBJ2-7; 9 bases align to TRBD1. The germline CDR1 and CDR2 sequences are SGHKS and YYEKEE (reference sequence). V gave up 4 bases and J gave up 4 bases; unmatched junction bases: 9. The CDR3 consists of 15 residues. In DNA form, the CDR3 reads TGTGCCAGCAGCATGCCCGGGACAGGGTTTTACGAGCAGTACTTC. As protein: CASSMPGTGFYEQYF.

The chain is built from TRBV11-2 and TRBJ1-6; D is uncertain. Trimming stripped 1 base from V and 0 bases from J, with 4 bases between. The CDR3 extends over 15 amino acids. Looked up from germline, CDR1 is SGHAT and CDR2 is FQNNGV. CDR3 DNA: TGTGCCAGCAGCTTAGGGTTCTCCTATAATTCACCCCTCCACTTT. This translates into CASSLGFSYNSPLHF.

The J gene is TRBJ2-7, the V gene TRBV5-6; 13 nucleotides match TRBD2. Germline V gene sequence: CDR1 SGHDT, CDR2 YYEEEE. V lost 4 bases and J lost 5; bases outside the gene matches: 9. The CDR3 spans 16 residues. The CDR3 DNA is TGTGCCAGCAGCATCTGGACTAGCGGGGGAATCCACGAGCAGTACTTC. It translates to CASSIWTSGGIHEQYF.

The chain links TRBV30 to TRBJ1-4; TRBD1 agrees at 8 bases. V was clipped by 3 bases and J by 8 bases; unmatched bases: 14. The CDR3 is 16 residues long. Germline V gene data show CDR1 as GTSNPN and CDR2 as SVGIG (reference sequence). The CDR3, as DNA: TGTGCCTGGAGGGACCGAGGGACAGGAGAAGGGGAAAAACTGTTTTTT. It is translated as CAWRDRGTGEGEKLFF.

V is TRBV19 and J is TRBJ2-3, with TRBD1 identical over 12 bases. The germline CDR1 and CDR2 sequences are LNHDA and SQIVND (reference sequence). This CDR3 has 15 amino acids. The V segment lost 5 bases and the J segment 4 bases; nucleotides outside the gene matches: 4. CDR3 in amino acids: CASSLRDRGPDTQYF. CDR3 coding DNA: TGTGCCAGTAGTTTGAGGGACAGGGGGCCAGATACGCAGTATTTT.

The chain carries TRBV2 and TRBJ2-7; 11 bases align to TRBD1. With 4 bases clipped from V and 3 bases from J, the junction kept 5 bases outside the gene matches. CDR3 size: 15 residues. Germline V gene lookup returns CDR1 SNHLY and CDR2 FYNNEI. Here the CDR3 DNA reads TGTGCCAGCAGTGTTGAAGGGACAGGGGGCTACGAGCAGTACTTC. Residues: CASSVEGTGGYEQYF.

This sequence joins TRBV2 and TRBJ2-1, with 12 positions matching TRBD2. The CDR3 spans 17 residues. V was pared by 2 bases and J by 4 bases, with 6 bases of the junction left unmatched. The V gene's germline CDR1 is SNHLY and CDR2 FYNNEI. In DNA form, the CDR3 reads TGTGCCAGCAGTGAAAGAGCACTAGCGGGGGGATACAATGAGCAGTTCTTC. It yields the protein CASSERALAGGYNEQFF.

CDR3 DNA: TGCAGTGCTAGTACCCAGGGCACCTACGAGCAGTACTTC. Its protein is CSASTQGTYEQYF. V and J are TRBV20-1 and TRBJ2-7; TRBD1 might be the D (5 bases). The V end lost 3 bases, the J end lost 2 bases, and 11 bases lay between the germline ends. From germline, CDR1 is DFQATT and CDR2 SNEGSKA (reference sequence). The CDR3 has 13 amino acids.

This clone was counted between two and nine times. The chain combines TRBV2 with TRBJ1-3; D possibly corresponds to TRBD1 (5 bases). CDR3 size: 14 residues. V was clipped by 4 bases and J by 7 bases, with 14 bases between them. Germline assignment: CDR1 SNHLY and CDR2 FYNNEI. The CDR3 spells CASSGHQGGNTIYF. The DNA of the CDR3 is TGTGCCAGCAGTGGGCATCAGGGAGGCAACACCATATATTTT. The full variable domain, rest sourced from reference TRBV2 and TRBJ1-3, is EPEVTQTPSHQVTQMGQEVILRCVPISNHLYFYWYRQILGQKVEFLVSFYNNEISEKSEIFDDQFSVERPDGSNFTLKIRSTKLEDSAMYFCASSGHQGGNTIYFGEGSWLTVV.

The rearrangement uses TRBV5-1 and TRBJ2-1, with D possibly being TRBD2 (5 bases). The CDR3 covers 17 residues. Deletions cut 4 bases from V and 2 bases from J, with 19 bases between. The germline V gene has CDR1 SGHRS and CDR2 YFSETQ. The CDR3 sequence is CASSPTIRASPYNEQFF. Written as DNA, the CDR3 is TGCGCCAGCAGCCCGACTATCCGGGCCTCACCCTACAATGAGCAGTTCTTC.

This chain links TRBV11-2 with TRBJ2-7; D is unclear. The CDR3 totals 13 residues. Trimming left V 5 bases short and J 4 bases short, with 12 bases between. CDR1 is SGHAT and CDR2 is FQNNGV in the germline V gene. In DNA, the CDR3 is TGTGCCAGCAGCGGACGTGGCAGATACGAGCAGTACTTC. It translates to CASSGRGRYEQYF.

This sequence joins TRBV2 and TRBJ2-6, with 10 bases fitting TRBD1. The V gene end was trimmed by 4 bases and the J gene end by 0 bases; junction bases not matched to a gene: 6. The CDR3 is made up of 18 amino acids. CDR1 SNHLY and CDR2 FYNNEI come from the germline V gene. This CDR3 reads CASSGRQGAPSGANVLTF. Written as DNA, the CDR3 is TGTGCCAGCAGTGGAAGACAGGGGGCACCCTCTGGGGCCAACGTCCTGACTTTC.

In this sample, this clone turned up a few times. The rearrangement joins TRBV19 to TRBJ1-4, with no clear D. This CDR3 is 13 amino acids long. Germline CDR1 and CDR2: LNHDA and SQIVND (reference sequence). Trimming removed 4 bases from V and 7 bases from J, with 10 bases in between. This CDR3 reads CASSSPGIEKLFF. CDR3 bases: TGTGCCAGTAGTAGCCCGGGGATTGAAAAACTGTTTTTT.

V usage is TRBV19 and J usage is TRBJ2-7; D is uncertain. V lost 1 base, J lost 5 bases, and 15 bases lay in between. Germline V gene lookup returns CDR1 LNHDA and CDR2 SQIVND (reference sequence). The CDR3 sequence is 15 residues long. The CDR3 spells CASSIAAARIDEQYF. The DNA for the CDR3 is TGTGCCAGTAGTATAGCGGCGGCACGGATCGACGAGCAGTACTTC.

A few counts support this clone. The chain links TRBV6-5 to TRBJ1-2, with TRBD1 matching over 7 bases. V lost 10 bases, J lost 6 bases, and 17 bases stayed unmatched. The germline CDR1 and CDR2 sequences are MNHEY and SVGAGI. The CDR3 loop spans 15 amino acids. The CDR3 bases are TGTGCCACACAGAAGCGACAGGGCTTCGACGATGGCTACACCTTC. Residues: CATQKRQGFDDGYTF.

The chain uses TRBV28 and TRBJ2-1; 7 nucleotides agree with TRBD2. This CDR3 has 14 amino acids. The J segment lost 7 bases and the V segment lost 6 bases, leaving 9 bases of the junction unmatched. Germline CDR1 MDHEN, CDR2 SYDVKM. The CDR3 coding sequence is TGTGCCAGCAGACTCCCGGGAGGAGTAAATGAGCAGTTCTTC. Translated, it gives CASRLPGGVNEQFF.

DNA for the CDR3: TGCGCCAGCAGCCTGGGCCGTGATAAAGTCGCCTACAATGAGCAGTTCTTC. It specifies CASSLGRDKVAYNEQFF. The chain has TRBV5-1 and TRBJ2-1, with no clear D. CDR1 and CDR2 (germline): SGHRS, YFSETQ. V lost 4 bases and J lost 2, with 19 bases in between. The CDR3 is 17 amino acids.

This rearrangement joins TRBV29-1 to TRBJ2-1; 7 bases match TRBD2. This CDR3 contains 17 residues. The germline gives CDR1 SQVTM, CDR2 ANQGSEA. Germline trimming cut 1 base from V and 3 bases from J; bases unmatched to any gene: 12. The CDR3 DNA reads as TGCAGCGTTGAAGGGACTAGACAACGACGGGACTACAATGAGCAGTTCTTC. It specifies CSVEGTRQRRDYNEQFF.

The rearrangement links TRBV5-4 to TRBJ2-3; D is undetermined. Between the trimmed V and J ends, which lost 4 bases and 0 bases, there was a span of 9 bases. Germline V gene data show CDR1 as SGHNT and CDR2 as YYREEE (reference sequence). This CDR3 spans 14 amino acids. The CDR3 reads CASSSKGSTDTQYF. The CDR3 nucleotides are TGTGCCAGCAGCAGCAAAGGCAGCACAGATACGCAGTATTTT.

The chain combines TRBV5-1 with TRBJ2-3; TRBD2 matches at 7 bases. V was clipped by 7 bases and J by 0 bases; unmatched bases: 5. CDR1 SGHRS and CDR2 YFSETQ come from the germline V gene. This CDR3 is built from 14 residues. CDR3 loop: CASGTSDSTDTQYF. The CDR3 coding sequence is TGCGCCAGCGGTACTAGCGATAGCACAGATACGCAGTATTTT.

This clone was seen a few times. The CDR3 nucleotides read TGTGCCAGCAGTGGGACAGGCCCCCAGCATTTT. It codes for CASSGTGPQHF. The rearrangement joins TRBV25-1 to TRBJ1-5; 7 bases match TRBD1. Looked up from germline, CDR1 is MGHDK and CDR2 is SYGVNS. Trimming removed 4 bases from V and 10 bases from J; junction bases left unmatched: 1. This CDR3 has 11 amino acids.